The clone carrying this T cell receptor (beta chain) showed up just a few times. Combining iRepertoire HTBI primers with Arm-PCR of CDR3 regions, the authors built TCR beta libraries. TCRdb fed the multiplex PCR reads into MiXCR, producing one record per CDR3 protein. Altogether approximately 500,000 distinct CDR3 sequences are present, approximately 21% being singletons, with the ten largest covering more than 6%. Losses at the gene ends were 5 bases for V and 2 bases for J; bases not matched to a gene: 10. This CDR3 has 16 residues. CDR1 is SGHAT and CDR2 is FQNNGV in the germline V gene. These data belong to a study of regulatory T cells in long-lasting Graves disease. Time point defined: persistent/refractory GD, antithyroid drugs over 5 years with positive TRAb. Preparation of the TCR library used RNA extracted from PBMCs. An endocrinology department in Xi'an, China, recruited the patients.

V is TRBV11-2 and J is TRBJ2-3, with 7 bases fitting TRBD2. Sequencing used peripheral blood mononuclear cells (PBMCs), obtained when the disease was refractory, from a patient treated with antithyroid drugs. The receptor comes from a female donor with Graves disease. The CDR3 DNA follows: TGTGCCAGCAGCGGCGGGACTACGCCCTCCACAGATACGCAGTATTTT. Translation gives CASSGGTTPSTDTQYF.